This is a list of T cell receptor beta chains from one sample in a study of T cell repertoires in cytomegalovirus infection. In TCRdb, the reads were re-called with MiXCR into one record per CDR3 protein. The sample shows roughly 800,000 distinct CDR3 sequences, 25% to 35% of them seen only once. The antigens these receptors bind are not known. Sample: cultured CD8+ T cells from PBMCs, taken from culture after CMV antigen stimulation. These receptors were taken from a human donor in good health (CMV status not recorded). Some clones in this sample may be carry-over from other donors' samples. Both conserved end residues are part of each CDR3. Each record gives: D gene, V gene, clone size, J gene, CDR3 DNA, CDR3 protein. A D gene is named only where the DNA matches it firmly. Clone size appears in some rows only: once, few, many, or a class for an expanded clone.

D: TRBD1
V: TRBV12-5
size: .
J: TRBJ1-1
DNA: TGTGCTAGTGGTTTGGTACGGGGGGACAGGGGGTTTGACACTGAAGCTTTCTTT
CDR3: CASGLVRGDRGFDTEAFF

D: TRBD1
V: TRBV7-6
size: .
J: TRBJ2-6
DNA: TGTGCCAGCAGCACCTATGCCGCCGGGACAGGGGCGACTCTTTCTGGGGCCAACGTCCTGACTTTC
CDR3: CASSTYAAGTGATLSGANVLTF

D: .
V: TRBV7-2
size: many
J: TRBJ1-1
DNA: TGTGCCAGCAGCTTTCTGAACACTGAAGCTTTCTTT
CDR3: CASSFLNTEAFF

D: TRBD2
V: TRBV7-8
size: .
J: TRBJ2-3
DNA: TGTGCCAGCAGCTTCCTAGGAGCGGGGGGCACAGATACGCAGTATTTT
CDR3: CASSFLGAGGTDTQYF

D: TRBD2
V: TRBV6-5
size: .
J: TRBJ2-1
DNA: TGTGCCAGCAGTTTGCGGGGGGATTCCTACAAAGAGCAGTTCTTC
CDR3: CASSLRGDSYKEQFF

D: TRBD1
V: TRBV4-1
size: .
J: TRBJ1-2
DNA: TGCGCCAGCAGCCAAGGCCTCCTCGGGGGGGACAGAGCCTATGGCTACACCTTC
CDR3: CASSQGLLGGDRAYGYTF

D: .
V: TRBV7-8
size: many
J: TRBJ1-5
DNA: TGTGCCAGCAGCTCGGGTGGAGTGGCGACGAGCAATCAGCCCCAGCATTTT
CDR3: CASSSGGVATSNQPQHF

D: .
V: TRBV20-1
size: .
J: TRBJ1-2
DNA: TGCAGTGCTAGTTCAGGAAACTATGGCTACACCTTC
CDR3: CSASSGNYGYTF

D: .
V: TRBV7-2
size: few
J: TRBJ2-3
DNA: TGTGCCAGCAGCCAAAGACAGGCAGATACGCAGTATTTT
CDR3: CASSQRQADTQYF

D: TRBD2
V: TRBV4-1
size: .
J: TRBJ2-1
DNA: TGCGCCAGCAGCCACCAGCGGGGGAGCTACAATGAGCAGTTCTTC
CDR3: CASSHQRGSYNEQFF

D: .
V: TRBV24-1
size: few
J: TRBJ2-1
DNA: TGTGCCACCAGTGTTGGTAGCTCCTACAATGAGCAGTTCTTC
CDR3: CATSVGSSYNEQFF

D: .
V: TRBV13
size: .
J: TRBJ1-1
DNA: TGTGCCAGCAGCCCCATCTTAGGTGGGACTGAAGCTTTCTTT
CDR3: CASSPILGGTEAFF

D: TRBD2
V: TRBV20-1
size: .
J: TRBJ2-1
DNA: TGCAGTGCTATAGAGTTAGCGGGGGGCACGGTTGAGCAGTTCTTC
CDR3: CSAIELAGGTVEQFF

D: TRBD2
V: TRBV5-5
size: many
J: TRBJ2-7
DNA: TGTGCCAGCAGCTTCGAACTAGCGGGGATAATCTCCTACGAGCAGTACTTC
CDR3: CASSFELAGIISYEQYF

D: TRBD2
V: TRBV7-6
size: many
J: TRBJ2-1
DNA: TGTGCCAGCAGCTCAGAAGGGTCGGCGGGGGGTATTTACAATGAGCAGTTCTTC
CDR3: CASSSEGSAGGIYNEQFF

D: .
V: TRBV12-5
size: .
J: TRBJ2-2
DNA: TGTGCTAGTGGTTTGGTATTGGCGGACACCGGGGAGCTGTTTTTT
CDR3: CASGLVLADTGELFF

D: .
V: TRBV6-2/TRBV6-3
size: few
J: TRBJ1-4
DNA: TGTGCCAGCAGAAAACTATGGGCGGCGAATGAAAAACTGTTTTTT
CDR3: CASRKLWAANEKLFF

D: .
V: TRBV7-8
size: medium-sized
J: TRBJ2-7
DNA: TGTGCCAGCAGCTTAGAGAGGAGTCCGAGCCCAGTCGCCTACGAGCAGTACTTC
CDR3: CASSLERSPSPVAYEQYF

D: .
V: TRBV7-4
size: .
J: TRBJ1-5
DNA: TGTGCCAGCAGCTTCTTCGACAGCGATCAGCCCCAGCATTTT
CDR3: CASSFFDSDQPQHF

D: .
V: TRBV7-9
size: .
J: TRBJ2-3
DNA: TGTGCCAGCAGCACCCCCGGGGAGCGGGGCACAGATACGCAGTATTTT
CDR3: CASSTPGERGTDTQYF

D: .
V: TRBV19
size: few
J: TRBJ1-1
DNA: TGTGCCAGTAGTATGAAGACGGCCACTGAAGCTTTCTTT
CDR3: CASSMKTATEAFF

D: .
V: TRBV29-1
size: .
J: TRBJ2-1
DNA: TGCAGCGTTGAAGAAACAGAGACTTCCTACAATGAGCAGTTCTTC
CDR3: CSVEETETSYNEQFF

D: .
V: TRBV19
size: .
J: TRBJ1-1
DNA: TGTGCCAGTAGTGGGACCATTAACACTGAAGCTTTCTTT
CDR3: CASSGTINTEAFF

D: .
V: TRBV10-3
size: few
J: TRBJ2-7
DNA: TGTGCCATCAGCCGGGCTACTCGCAGAGTAGGAGCCTACGAGCAGTACTTC
CDR3: CAISRATRRVGAYEQYF

D: TRBD2
V: TRBV4-1
size: few
J: TRBJ2-3
DNA: TGCGCCAGCAGCCGGGCTAGCGGAAGCACAGATACGCAGTATTTT
CDR3: CASSRASGSTDTQYF

D: TRBD2
V: TRBV10-3
size: .
J: TRBJ2-1
DNA: TGTGCCATCAGTGTGGATGGACTAGCGGCCGACAATGAGCAGTTCTTC
CDR3: CAISVDGLAADNEQFF

D: .
V: TRBV27
size: few
J: TRBJ2-5
DNA: TGTGCCAGCAGTGGGGACGGTTATTGGACCCAGTACTTC
CDR3: CASSGDGYWTQYF

D: .
V: TRBV4-1
size: .
J: TRBJ1-1
DNA: TGCGCCAGCAGCCAGGGTGACATGGGGGACACTGAAGCTTTCTTT
CDR3: CASSQGDMGDTEAFF

D: TRBD1
V: TRBV12-3/TRBV12-4
size: .
J: TRBJ2-7
DNA: TGTGCCAGCAGTCTACGGACAGGGAAGACCTACGAGCAGTACTTC
CDR3: CASSLRTGKTYEQYF

D: .
V: TRBV7-6
size: many
J: TRBJ1-1
DNA: TGTGCCAGCAGCCTAGGGAGAGGGGTCACTGAAGCTTTCTTT
CDR3: CASSLGRGVTEAFF

D: TRBD1
V: TRBV24-1
size: .
J: TRBJ2-1
DNA: TGTGCCACCAGTGATTCGTCAGGGGGCTCTTACAATGAGCAGTTCTTC
CDR3: CATSDSSGGSYNEQFF

D: .
V: TRBV4-3
size: .
J: TRBJ2-2
DNA: TGCGCCAGCAGCCAAGATAGGGCCACCGGGGAGCTGTTTTTT
CDR3: CASSQDRATGELFF

D: .
V: TRBV6-5
size: .
J: TRBJ1-4
DNA: TGTGCCAGCAGTGCTGGACATCCCGGGATCCCTGCAACTAATGAAAAACTGTTTTTT
CDR3: CASSAGHPGIPATNEKLFF

D: .
V: TRBV12-3/TRBV12-4
size: .
J: TRBJ2-1
DNA: TGTGCCAGCAGTTCCCCTCCGGGCGGGGTGACCTCTTGGAATGAGCAGTTCTTC
CDR3: CASSSPPGGVTSWNEQFF

D: TRBD1
V: TRBV2
size: .
J: TRBJ2-5
DNA: TGTGCCATCCTCCTGGGCCCGACAGGGAAGTTCGGGGAGACCCAGTACTTC
CDR3: CAILLGPTGKFGETQYF

D: TRBD2
V: TRBV12-3/TRBV12-4
size: many
J: TRBJ2-5
DNA: TGTGCCAGCACCCTGAGCGGGGGCGAGACCCAGTACTTC
CDR3: CASTLSGGETQYF

D: TRBD1
V: TRBV7-9
size: few
J: TRBJ2-7
DNA: TGTGCCAGCAGCCCCCGGAACAGGGGAGCCTACGAGCAGTACTTC
CDR3: CASSPRNRGAYEQYF

D: TRBD1
V: TRBV27
size: .
J: TRBJ1-2
DNA: TGTGCCAGCAGCGGGACAGAGGCTCCCATCGGCGGCTACACCTTC
CDR3: CASSGTEAPIGGYTF

D: .
V: TRBV15
size: .
J: TRBJ2-1
DNA: TGTGCCACCAGCAGAGATCGGGGGTTCTCCTACAATGAGCAGTTCTTC
CDR3: CATSRDRGFSYNEQFF

D: .
V: TRBV19
size: few
J: TRBJ1-2
DNA: TGTGCCAGTATCGGGTATTTTAACTACACCTTC
CDR3: CASIGYFNYTF

D: .
V: TRBV29-1
size: .
J: TRBJ2-1
DNA: TGCAGCGTTGACCCCCCTTTGGACGCTGAGCAGTTCTTC
CDR3: CSVDPPLDAEQFF

D: .
V: TRBV20-1
size: few
J: TRBJ2-5
DNA: TGCAGTGCTAGAGATTTGCTAACCTGGGAGACCCAGTACTTC
CDR3: CSARDLLTWETQYF

D: .
V: TRBV6-1
size: .
J: TRBJ2-7
DNA: TGTGCCGGAGGAGCCTATACAGGGAGGTCCTACGAGCAGTACTTC
CDR3: CAGGAYTGRSYEQYF

D: .
V: TRBV6-1
size: few
J: TRBJ2-7
DNA: TGTGCCAGCAGTCATGGGGGGACATCCTACGAGCAGTACTTC
CDR3: CASSHGGTSYEQYF

D: TRBD1
V: TRBV4-1
size: few
J: TRBJ2-3
DNA: TGCGCCAGCAGCCAAGATGATTGGACAGGGGTTTCAGATACGCAGTATTTT
CDR3: CASSQDDWTGVSDTQYF

D: TRBD2
V: TRBV15
size: .
J: TRBJ2-1
DNA: TGTGCCACCAGCAGAGATCGAAGCGGGGGGTTCAGTGAGCAGTTCTTC
CDR3: CATSRDRSGGFSEQFF

D: .
V: TRBV10-2
size: .
J: TRBJ1-2
DNA: TGCGCCAGCAGCCTGGGCCGCCAGTCCCTCAGGGGCTACACCTTC
CDR3: CASSLGRQSLRGYTF